This TCR beta chain is drawn from a study of CD8+CD57+ T cells in acquired aplastic anemia. About the research overall: Mean DNA quantity obtained from sorted CD4+ and CD8+ cells was 3.2 ug. General observations from the study: Researchers reported that CD8+ Simpson's diversity was not significantly different in patients versus controls. Between patients and controls, over 25 CD8+ CDR3 sequences were found in common.

Genomic DNA, the template, was used for profiling of the TCR beta VDJ and CDR3. Via MiXCR, TCRdb re-called the reads, giving one row per CDR3 protein. The sample holds around 250,000 distinct CDR3 sequences; 70% to 85% are singletons and the top ten take 35% to 50%. Sequencing was done on patients that had shown CD8+CD57+ cell expansion by flow cytometry. There were no patients without severe acquired aplastic anemia. This clonotype has a single count. Its matching antigen is unknown. A read error may account for a junction end that differs from germline. Germline CDR1 is SGHDT and CDR2 is YYEEEE. The CDR3 consists of 19 residues.

The TCR originated in a human donor with aplastic anemia. The gene calls are TRBV5-6 and TRBJ2-1, with 8 bases aligning to TRBD2. What was sequenced was sorted CD4+, CD8+, or CD8+CD57+ T cells (not recorded which) from PBMCs. The CDR3 sequence is CATSGWTDSGVSSYNEQFF. CDR3 in DNA: TGTGCCACCAGCGGATGGACAGATAGCGGGGTTAGCTCCTACAATGAGCAGTTCTTC. The full variable domain, with the rest looked up from reference TRBV5-6 and TRBJ2-1, is DAGVTQSPTHLIKTRGQQVTLRCSPKSGHDTVSWYQQALGQGPQFIFQYYEEEERQRGNFPDRFSGHQFPNYSSELNVNALLLGDSALYLCATSGWTDSGVSSYNEQFFGPGTRLTVL.